This entry is about one TCR beta chain. This CDR3 region has 15 residues. Trimming removed 6 bases from V and 0 bases from J; junction bases left unmatched: 7. Germline-derived CDR1 and CDR2 are MNHEY and SMNVEV (reference sequence). The sample comes from a study of T cell changes during pregnancy in multiple sclerosis. Here immunoSEQ multiplex PCR was the method, and the copy in TCRdb shows in-frame clones only, minus some. Seen here are roughly 14,000 clones, 75% to 85% observed once, and the top ten hold about a sixth. The TCR sequence derives from a female donor in good health, enrolled as a control in a pregnancy study. The J gene is TRBJ2-7, the V gene TRBV27; 8 nucleotides match TRBD1. The sequencing used CD8+ T cells from peripheral blood mononuclear cells, collected after pregnancy. The CDR3 sequence is CASSIGQGGSYEQYF. The CDR3 DNA reads as TGTGCCAGCAGCATCGGACAGGGAGGCTCCTACGAGCAGTACTTC.